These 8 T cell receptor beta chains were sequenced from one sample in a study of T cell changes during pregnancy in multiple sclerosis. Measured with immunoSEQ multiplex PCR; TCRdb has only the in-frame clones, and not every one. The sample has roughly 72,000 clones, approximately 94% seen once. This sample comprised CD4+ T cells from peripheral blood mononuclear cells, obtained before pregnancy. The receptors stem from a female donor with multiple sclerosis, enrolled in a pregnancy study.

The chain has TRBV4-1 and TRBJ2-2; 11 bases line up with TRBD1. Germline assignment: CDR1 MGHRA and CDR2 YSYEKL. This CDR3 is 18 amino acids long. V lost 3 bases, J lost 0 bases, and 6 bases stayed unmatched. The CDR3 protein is CASSHQGQGAANTGELFF. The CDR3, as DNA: TGCGCCAGCAGCCATCAAGGACAGGGGGCCGCGAACACCGGGGAGCTGTTTTTT.

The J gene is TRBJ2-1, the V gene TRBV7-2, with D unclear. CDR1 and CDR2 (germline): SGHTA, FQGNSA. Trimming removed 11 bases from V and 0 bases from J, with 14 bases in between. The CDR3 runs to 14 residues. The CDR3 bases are TGTGCCGCCCGCGGCAGCAGCTCCTACAATGAGCAGTTCTTC. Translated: CAARGSSSYNEQFF.

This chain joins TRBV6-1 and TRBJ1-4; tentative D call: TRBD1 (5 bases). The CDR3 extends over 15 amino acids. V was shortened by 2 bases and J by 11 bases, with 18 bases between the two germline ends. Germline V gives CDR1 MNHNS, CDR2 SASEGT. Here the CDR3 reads CASSERAGRLIKLFF. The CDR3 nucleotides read TGTGCCAGCAGTGAACGCGCAGGGCGCCTGATCAAACTGTTTTTT.

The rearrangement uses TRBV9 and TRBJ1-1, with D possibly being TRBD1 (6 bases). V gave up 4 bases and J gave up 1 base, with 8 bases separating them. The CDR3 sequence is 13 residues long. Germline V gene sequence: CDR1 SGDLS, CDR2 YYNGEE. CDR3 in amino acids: CASSTGQNTEAFF. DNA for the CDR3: TGTGCCAGCAGCACGGGACAGAACACTGAAGCTTTCTTT.

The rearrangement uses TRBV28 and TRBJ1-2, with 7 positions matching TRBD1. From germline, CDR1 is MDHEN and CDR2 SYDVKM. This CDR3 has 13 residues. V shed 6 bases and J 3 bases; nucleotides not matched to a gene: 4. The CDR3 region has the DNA TGTGCCAGCAGGGGACAGAATTACTATGGCTACACCTTC. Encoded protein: CASRGQNYYGYTF.

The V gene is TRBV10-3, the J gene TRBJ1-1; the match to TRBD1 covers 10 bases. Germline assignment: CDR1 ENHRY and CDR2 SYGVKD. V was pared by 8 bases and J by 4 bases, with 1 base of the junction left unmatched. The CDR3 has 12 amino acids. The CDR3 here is CAIGDRGTEAFF. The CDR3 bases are TGTGCCATCGGGGACAGGGGCACTGAAGCTTTCTTT.

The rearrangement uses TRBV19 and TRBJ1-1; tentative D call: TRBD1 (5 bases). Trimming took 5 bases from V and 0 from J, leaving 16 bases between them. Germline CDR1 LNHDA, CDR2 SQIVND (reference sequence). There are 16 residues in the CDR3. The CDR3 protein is CASSLSAGRVNTEAFF. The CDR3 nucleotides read TGTGCCAGTAGTTTGTCGGCAGGGCGCGTGAACACTGAAGCTTTCTTT.

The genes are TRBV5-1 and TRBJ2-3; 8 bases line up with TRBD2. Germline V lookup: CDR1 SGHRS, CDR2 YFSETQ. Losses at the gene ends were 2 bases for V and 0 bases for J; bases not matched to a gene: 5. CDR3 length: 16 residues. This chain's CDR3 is CASSLDSGVSTDTQYF. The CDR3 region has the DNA TGCGCCAGCAGCTTAGATAGCGGGGTTAGCACAGATACGCAGTATTTT.